This T cell receptor beta chain was profiled in a study of T cells after yellow fever vaccination. Turning to the study itself: Fractions of limited cellularity were prepared by means of SMART-Seq v4 Ultra Low Input. Overall study results and limits: Some clonotypes, a small share, were shared between CD4 and CD8 compartments. High-abundance clonotypes from the bulk population could contaminate FACS-sorted repertoires.

Researchers made TCR cDNA using 5'RACE template switching, and this step added a universal primer site and UMIs. TCRdb re-derived calls from the 5' RACE reads in MiXCR, one entry per CDR3 protein. The sample gives around 88,000 distinct CDR3 sequences, about 14% of which show up once; around 25% is in the top ten. This CDR3 is 14 amino acids long. Germline V gene lookup returns CDR1 SGHDN and CDR2 FVKESK. Trimming left V 0 bases short and J 5 bases short, with 10 bases between. Sequenced material: CD8+ T cells not binding an NS4B(214-222) dextramer, sorted from PBMCs, taken 21 days after the first yellow fever vaccination. The source is a man younger than 35 who received the YFV17D yellow fever vaccine. The V gene is TRBV14, the J gene TRBJ1-2; possibly TRBD1 for D (5 bases). In nucleotides, the CDR3 is TGTGCCAGCAGCCAAGAGAGGGGAGGATATGGCTACACCTTC. Its translation: CASSQERGGYGYTF.